This T cell receptor (beta chain) was identified during a study of human T cells and chemical hapten exposure (dated by TCRdb to the early 2020s). For context, the study as a whole: For sensitization, 2% DPC in acetone was applied to a roughly 2 cm by roughly 2 cm area of upper inner arm skin. Patient blood was sampled pre-sensitization (week 0) and at 2, 6 and about 24 weeks after DPC sensitization. Around 30 alopecia patients provided blood for TCR sequencing at one to four time points (pre-sensitization, 2, 6 and 24 weeks). The libraries were sequenced as a pool, and the TCR yield per sample differed mostly because of small variations in library volumes within the pool. The mostly female patient cohort included alopecia areata with under or over 50% scalp involvement, alopecia totalis and alopecia universalis. Weekly therapeutic DPC doses were additionally applied to the scalp of patients throughout the roughly 26-week study period. Peripheral blood TCR repertoire changes were tracked in vivo in alopecia patients during primary and secondary sensitization to the hapten diphenylcyclopropenone (DPC). Patch testing was done on the upper back using Finn chambers containing 0.01% DPC, and results were scored after 6 days according to International Contact Dermatitis Research Group standards. On the study overall, not on this receptor specifically: Patch test score was positively correlated with the number of PT1 expanded TCRs, with significance at thresholds 8, 16 and 32 but not at 4. DPC sensitization did not change the number of TCRs with a frequency above 1 in 1000, and there was no evidence of changes in global repertoire structure. Because all patients had alopecia, a presumed autoimmune disease, the immune response of the patients might differ from that of healthy individuals. Expanded TCRs formed significantly more large CDR3 similarity clusters than pre-sensitization or healthy control sets, consistent with antigen-driven responses. Repeated subsampling changed both the strength of the expansion versus patch-test correlation and the threshold at which the correlation became significant.

The library was prepared using RACE. Instrument used: NextSeq 500. During library preparation, unique molecular identifiers were attached to individual cDNA molecules so that TCRs could be counted quantitatively and reproducibly. Each blood RNA sample was used to sequence both TCR alpha and TCR beta chains. The paper's data handling went like this. The median number of TCRs per sample was 85,000 to 100,000, ranging from about 23,224 to 690,600. V, J and CDR3 annotation of the TCR reads was performed with the Decombinator software suite. For the PS versus PT1 abundance plots, all samples were subsampled to the same number of TCRs (28,000). TCRs were defined as expanded if absent before sensitization and observed at least eight times at the 2-week time point. TCRdb redid the processing of the public reads, applying fastp at Q25 and MiXCR, and retained in-frame beta chains. Rows with a matching CDR3 protein are joined into one entry that keeps the most common DNA and genes. TCRdb's processing, not the authors' own work, is the source of the V and J calls. A total of 180,000 or so distinct CDR3 sequences appear in this sample, about 14% of them only once. 1.7% of the sample belongs to the ten largest clones.

According to the study, the label for this sample's time point signals: patch test 1, 2 weeks after DPC sensitization. The label giving this sample's treatment or condition can be read as: therapeutic diphenylcyclopropenone sensitization with weekly scalp DPC. At every patch-test visit, the blood draw took place before the patch test was put on. Patients were eligible if aged 18 to 70, diagnosed with alopecia and judged suitable for DPC therapy, and pregnant patients were excluded. Unfractionated whole blood was collected in Tempus Blood RNA tubes, and total RNA was extracted from that blood. Taken from cysteine to phenylalanine, the CDR3 has 15 residues. The read is trimmed to its CDR3 DNA, 45 bases read in frame from base 1. CDR1 and CDR2 are read off the germline V gene as MDHEN and SYDVKM. Trimming at the junction amounts to 4 bases on V and 0 bases on J, and the germline ends lie 13 bases apart.

Only a few counts were recorded for this clonotype. Its cognate antigen has yet to be identified. Qualities for individual bases were not recorded, and no much larger clone is one base off. The source material was whole blood, sampled in connection with sensitization to the hapten diphenylcyclopropenone (DPC). The V gene is TRBV28 and the J gene is TRBJ2-7; a weak D assignment points to TRBD1 (5 bases agree). The clonotype originates from a woman aged 25-40 years with alopecia areata. Some clones in this sample may be carry-over from other donors' samples. The CDR3 region: CASSYQGRSSYEQYF. The DNA sequence reads TGTGCCAGCAGTTATCAGGGTCGGAGCTCCTACGAGCAGTACTTC.